This T cell receptor (beta chain) stems from a study of blood T cell repertoires in COVID-19 (TCRdb year 2020). The study in broad terms: Samples covering the acute and convalescent phases of COVID-19 were provided by collaborators in the United States, Italy and Spain. The prospective study material was composed of cDNA or gDNA derived from T cells, B-cell-depleted T cells, or PBMCs. Subjects who had been exposed to COVID-19, were actively infected with it, or had recovered from it provided the deeply sampled blood TCRbeta repertoires that made up the dataset. A freely available public database, intended as a resource for researchers studying the immune response to SARS-CoV-2, is where the repertoires were released. The samples were drawn from two sources: the first 160 participants of the ongoing ImmuneRACE study, and 950 to 1,500 subjects contributed by 6 global collaborators. The sample metadata nearly always contained a de-identified subject ID, COVID-19 status, age in years and sex. Where available, HLA class I and class II types were obtained from metadata supplied by the sample provider rather than from assay-based typing.

What the authors observed across the whole study: The amount of clinical and demographic metadata varied by source and participant and was provided uncurated.

Collaborating institutions collected whole blood in K2EDTA tubes following their own protocols. For TCRbeta analysis, collaborator samples were shipped as frozen whole blood, as isolated PBMCs, or as DNA extracted from either sample type. Taken from cysteine to phenylalanine, the CDR3 has 14 residues. Just the 42-base CDR3 DNA is kept, in frame starting at base 1. According to the germline V gene, CDR1 reads SGHRS and CDR2 reads YFSETQ. V is clipped by 4 bases and J by 5 bases, and the sequence between their germline boundaries is 15 bases long. TCRbeta CDR3 regions were amplified from genomic DNA by means of the immunoSEQ Assay, a bias-controlled multiplex PCR. The published analysis was carried out like this. The number of nucleated cells in each sample was estimated by amplification of reference gene primers within the assay. To quantify the absolute abundance of each unique TCRbeta CDR3 rearrangement, sequence reads were collapsed and filtered. For each sample, productive Simpson clonality was calculated by taking the square root of Simpson's diversity index across productive rearrangements. TCRdb carries this immuneACCESS record with in-frame sequences only. Its versions omit some clonotypes, under half of them owing to an unresolved V gene in the studies checked, with the rest unexplained. D and trimming were read from the DNA, whereas the V and J calls and clone size are those reported in that table. Across this sample there are about 55,000 clones, with 75% to 95% seen only once. The ten biggest clones cover around 14% of the sample.

To note about this clone: The antigen it recognizes is unknown. No per-base quality is available; no much larger clone lies one base away.

Sequences were obtained from peripheral blood. The rearrangement joined TRBV5-1 to TRBJ1-1; the D segment could be TRBD1, given 5 matching bases. The source of this sequence is a human donor with active COVID-19. The donor label of this sample is uncertain. The sequenced DNA is TGCGCCAGCAGCGCTGGGGGGAAGGGAACTGAAGCTTTCTTT. Translated, this gives CASSAGGKGTEAFF.